This T cell receptor beta chain was obtained from a study of T cells in Graves' hyperthyroidism and ophthalmopathy. The germline V and J ends were trimmed by 1 base and 1 base, with 15 bases remaining between them. CDR3 length: 17 amino acids. Germline CDR1 is LNHNV and CDR2 is YYDKDF (reference sequence). The CDR3 regions of TCR beta were amplified from RNA transcripts. Researchers ran a first-round RT-PCR on the TCR CDR3 using the HTBI primer set. In TCRdb, the multiplex PCR reads were re-called with MiXCR into one record per CDR3 protein. The table includes approximately 400,000 distinct CDR3 sequences, less than 20% detected once. The sample holds many counts of this clonotype.

Sequenced material: blood. The clonotype originates from a woman under 30 with Graves' hyperthyroidism that later progressed to Graves' ophthalmopathy. J is TRBJ2-3 and V is TRBV15; D is unclear. CDR3 coding DNA: TGTGCCACCAGCAGAGCCGGTTGGCCTAAAGGCACAGATACGCAGTATTTT. This encodes CATSRAGWPKGTDTQYF.